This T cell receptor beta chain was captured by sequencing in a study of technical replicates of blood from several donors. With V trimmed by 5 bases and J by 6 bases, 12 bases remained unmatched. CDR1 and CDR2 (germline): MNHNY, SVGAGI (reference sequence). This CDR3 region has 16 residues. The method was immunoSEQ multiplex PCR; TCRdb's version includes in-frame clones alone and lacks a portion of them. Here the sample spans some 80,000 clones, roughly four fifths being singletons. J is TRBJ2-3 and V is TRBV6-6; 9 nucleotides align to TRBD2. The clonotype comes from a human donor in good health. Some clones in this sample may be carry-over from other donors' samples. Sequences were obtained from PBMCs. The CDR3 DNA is TGTGCCAGCAGTGGATCTAGCGGGACTCAGACGGATACGCAGTATTTT. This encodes CASSGSSGTQTDTQYF.